These T cell receptor beta chains were read from a single sample in a study of Graves' ophthalmopathy and Graves' hyperthyroidism. MiXCR, run by TCRdb on the multiplex PCR reads, gives a single entry per CDR3 protein. The sample lists around 660,000 distinct CDR3 sequences, approximately 39% seen once, with about 3.3% in the top ten. The sample was peripheral blood. The receptors stem from an adult man with Graves' ophthalmopathy. CDR3s include the opening cysteine and the closing phenylalanine or tryptophan. D genes are given only for firm matches. Clone size appears in some rows only: once, few, many, or a class for an expanded clone.

J gene | clone size | D gene | V gene | CDR3 DNA | CDR3 protein
TRBJ1-1 | . | TRBD1 | TRBV7-9 | TGTGCCAGCACCTTGACAGGGGATGTAGCTTTCTTT | CASTLTGDVAFF
TRBJ2-2 | . | . | TRBV25-1 | TGTGCCAGCGTTGACGAACATGGGAACACCGGGGAGCTGTTTTTT | CASVDEHGNTGELFF
TRBJ1-1 | once | . | TRBV7-6 | TGTGCCAGCAGCTTACTAAGCGGGGTTCAGGGCACTGAAGCTTTCTTT | CASSLLSGVQGTEAFF
TRBJ1-2 | . | . | TRBV24-1 | TGTGCCACCAGCTCCAGCTACACCTTC | CATSSSYTF
TRBJ2-6 | many | TRBD1 | TRBV5-1 | TGCGCCAGCAGCTTGGATACAGGGGGCGCATGGGGGGCCAACGTCCTGACTTTC | CASSLDTGGAWGANVLTF
TRBJ2-2 | . | TRBD2 | TRBV5-5 | TGTGCCAGCAGCCTGAAGGGACTAGATTTCACCGGGGAGCTGTTTTTT | CASSLKGLDFTGELFF
TRBJ2-7 | . | TRBD2 | TRBV19 | TGTGCCAGTGCCGGGACTAGCGGTCTCGAGCAGTACTTC | CASAGTSGLEQYF
TRBJ1-2 | . | TRBD1 | TRBV27 | TGTGCCAACCGGACAGGGAGAGATGGCTACACCTTC | CANRTGRDGYTF
TRBJ1-2 | few | TRBD1 | TRBV6-5 | TGTGCCAGCAGTTACGGGACAGGAACCTACTATGGCTACACCTTC | CASSYGTGTYYGYTF
TRBJ2-7 | . | . | TRBV10-2 | TGTGCCATCAGTGAAGGGAAGGGGGGGTACGAGCAGTACTTC | CAISEGKGGYEQYF
TRBJ1-5 | many | . | TRBV2 | TGTGCCAGCATGCTGCAGGGAAGAGGTCAGCCCCAGCATTTT | CASMLQGRGQPQHF
TRBJ1-1 | few | . | TRBV3-1 | TGTGCCAGCAGCCAAGGAGATGAAGCTTTCTTT | CASSQGDEAFF
TRBJ1-6 | many | . | TRBV6-5 | TGTGCCAGCAGTAACCGGGACCAACATAATTCACCCCTCCACTTT | CASSNRDQHNSPLHF
TRBJ2-7 | . | . | TRBV6-1 | TGTGCCATCCTCCGGGACACCACCTACGAGCAGTACTTC | CAILRDTTYEQYF
TRBJ2-7 | . | . | TRBV10-3 | TGTGCCATCAGTGAGTCGACAGGCGTGGGGGGCTACGAGCAGTACTTC | CAISESTGVGGYEQYF
TRBJ2-1 | . | . | TRBV7-3 | TGTGCCAGCAGCCTGCAGGGGTTCGGATACAATGAGCAGTTCTTC | CASSLQGFGYNEQFF
TRBJ1-1 | once | . | TRBV11-1 | TGTGCCAGCAGCCCCTTAGTGGGGACCACTGAAGCTTTCTTT | CASSPLVGTTEAFF
TRBJ1-1 | many | . | TRBV27 | TGTGCCAGCAGTTTACGGGATATCGTCGATGAAGCTTTCTTT | CASSLRDIVDEAFF